The 21 T cell receptor beta chains reported below all come from one sample, sequenced in a study of T cell changes during pregnancy in multiple sclerosis. Clones were read by immunoSEQ multiplex PCR, and TCRdb kept only the in-frame ones, dropping some. The table has about 64,000 clones, about 96% seen once; the top ten hold approximately 2.3%. The sequences come from CD8+ T cells from peripheral blood mononuclear cells, collected after pregnancy. The origin of the receptors is a female donor with multiple sclerosis, enrolled in a pregnancy study.

The chain carries TRBV14 and TRBJ2-3; 10 nucleotides line up with TRBD2. Germline trimming cut 3 bases from V and 7 bases from J; bases unmatched to any gene: 16. The CDR3 contains 18 residues. CDR1 and CDR2 (germline): SGHDN, FVKESK. The CDR3 bases are TGTGCCAGCAGCCATCCCCTGACTAGCGGGCGAATGGCGAATACGCAGTATTTT. It yields the protein CASSHPLTSGRMANTQYF.

The V gene is TRBV11-2, the J gene TRBJ1-4; D might be TRBD1 (6 bases). Trimming took 6 bases from V and 6 from J, leaving 20 bases between them. CDR3 size: 16 residues. Germline CDR1 reads SGHAT; CDR2 reads FQNNGV. This chain's CDR3 is CASRTRSGTLDEKLFF. The CDR3 DNA is TGTGCCAGCAGAACACGCTCCGGGACATTGGATGAAAAACTGTTTTTT.

J is TRBJ2-1 and V is TRBV27; the D is unclear. Trimming took 2 bases from V and 0 from J, leaving 5 bases between them. Looked up from germline, CDR1 is MNHEY and CDR2 is SMNVEV (reference sequence). This CDR3 region has 14 residues. The CDR3 nucleotides read TGTGCCAGCAGTTTAGGCCTCTCCTACAATGAGCAGTTCTTC. Protein sequence: CASSLGLSYNEQFF.

The chain carries TRBV4-2 and TRBJ2-1, with D possibly TRBD2 on 5 matching bases. CDR3 length: 16 amino acids. The germline V and J ends were trimmed by 0 bases and 1 base, with 10 bases remaining between them. Germline V CDR1 and CDR2: LGHNA, YNFKEQ. This CDR3 reads CASSQEPRGSYNEQFF. CDR3 coding DNA: TGTGCCAGCAGCCAAGAACCGCGAGGGTCCTACAATGAGCAGTTCTTC.

This clone was detected once. V usage is TRBV28 and J usage is TRBJ1-2; D is ambiguous. There are 11 residues in the CDR3. V lost 5 bases and J lost 11, with 12 bases in between. Germline lookup yields CDR1 MDHEN and CDR2 SYDVKM. CDR3 amino acids: CASSQNTDYTF. The CDR3 DNA reads TGTGCCAGCAGTCAAAACACAGATTACACCTTC.

This CDR3 reads CASSSHSGSIYEQYF. The CDR3, as DNA: TGTGCCAGCAGTTCCCATAGCGGGAGTATCTACGAGCAGTACTTC. The chain carries TRBV28 and TRBJ2-7; 9 nucleotides match TRBD2. CDR3 size: 15 residues. The V gene's germline CDR1 is MDHEN and CDR2 SYDVKM. The ends lost 4 bases at V and 3 bases at J; junction bases unmatched: 7. The full variable domain, its missing parts supplied by reference TRBV28 and TRBJ2-7, is DVKVTQSSRYLVKRTGEKVFLECVQDMDHENMFWYRQDPGLGLRLIYFSYDVKMKEKGDIPEGYSVSREKKERFSLILESASTNQTSMYLCASSSHSGSIYEQYFGPGTRLTVT.

This CDR3 is CASTPAGGTDTQYF. The CDR3 region has the DNA TGTGCCAGCACTCCAGCGGGAGGCACAGATACGCAGTATTTT. The chain is built from TRBV27 and TRBJ2-3, with 8 bases identical to TRBD2. The CDR3 spans 14 residues. V gave up 7 bases and J gave up 1 base; unmatched junction bases: 4. CDR1 and CDR2 from the germline V gene are MNHEY and SMNVEV (reference sequence).

The rearrangement uses TRBV7-8 and TRBJ2-3, with D possibly matching TRBD2 (6 bases). This CDR3 has 16 residues. Germline assignment: CDR1 SGHVS and CDR2 FQNEAQ. V lost 1 base and J lost 2, with 13 bases in between. CDR3 nucleotides: TGTGCCAGCAGCTTAGAGGCGGGACCTCCCACAGATACGCAGTATTTT. This gives the protein CASSLEAGPPTDTQYF.

The chain joins TRBV7-8 to TRBJ2-7; 10 nucleotides align to TRBD1. This CDR3 has 14 amino acids. The ends lost 8 bases at V and 4 bases at J; junction bases unmatched: 8. Germline V gives CDR1 SGHVS, CDR2 FQNEAQ. The CDR3 DNA follows: TGTGCCAGCGGGTGGGACAGGGGAGATTACGAGCAGTACTTC. It codes for CASGWDRGDYEQYF.

The V and J genes are TRBV5-6 and TRBJ2-3, with TRBD1 matching over 7 bases. The CDR3 length is 16 residues. Germline values: CDR1 SGHDT, CDR2 YYEEEE. The V and J ends lost 5 bases and 2 bases, in that order; junction bases with no gene match: 11. CDR3 sequence reads: CASSSMTQGYTDTQYF. The DNA for the CDR3 is TGTGCCAGCAGTTCCATGACACAGGGGTACACAGATACGCAGTATTTT.

This chain connects TRBV19 to TRBJ2-7; D is possibly TRBD2 (6 bases). This CDR3 has 16 residues. The germline V and J ends were trimmed by 3 bases and 0 bases, with 15 bases remaining between them. Germline V lookup: CDR1 LNHDA, CDR2 SQIVND (reference sequence). Here the CDR3 DNA reads TGTGCCAGTAGTATGAGCGCGGGGCTTACCTCCTACGAGCAGTACTTC. Translation: CASSMSAGLTSYEQYF.

This clone was picked up one time. The chain joins TRBV23-1 to TRBJ2-1, with 9 nucleotides matching TRBD1. TRBV23-1 is marked as an open reading frame, function uncertain. Trimming at V came to 4 bases and at J to 5 bases, leaving 6 bases not matched to a gene. The CDR3 contains 15 residues. For the CDR3, the DNA is TGCGCCAGCAGTCCCCGGACAGGGGAGAACAATGAGCAGTTCTTC. Translated: CASSPRTGENNEQFF.

V and J are TRBV20-1 and TRBJ2-7, with a tentative D call TRBD2 (5 bases). The V end was cut by 6 bases, the J end by 4 bases, with 10 bases between. Germline lookup yields CDR1 DFQATT and CDR2 SNEGSKA (reference sequence). The CDR3 spans 11 residues. This CDR3 is CSAVWRYEQYF. CDR3 nucleotides: TGCAGTGCCGTTTGGAGGTACGAGCAGTACTTC.

This sequence joins TRBV29-1 and TRBJ2-7; 9 nucleotides line up with TRBD2. Germline assignment: CDR1 SQVTM and CDR2 ANQGSEA. V was clipped by 2 bases and J by 4 bases; unmatched bases: 9. CDR3 size: 15 residues. CDR3 region: CSVETTREGSYEQYF. The CDR3 DNA reads as TGCAGCGTTGAAACAACGCGGGAGGGATCTTACGAGCAGTACTTC.

This clone has just one count. The CDR3 protein is CASSFQRGNTEAFF. The CDR3 coding sequence is TGTGCCAGCAGTTTTCAGCGGGGGAACACTGAAGCTTTCTTT. The chain recombines TRBV28 with TRBJ1-1; D gene unclear. V was trimmed by 3 bases and J by 1 base, leaving 9 bases between them. The CDR3 has 14 residues. Germline CDR1 is MDHEN and CDR2 is SYDVKM.

The J gene is TRBJ2-3, the V gene TRBV25-1, with D perhaps matching TRBD2 (5 bases). CDR1 MGHDK and CDR2 SYGVNS come from the germline V gene. The CDR3 is 14 residues long. V was clipped by 7 bases and J by 2 bases, with 13 bases between them. The CDR3 DNA follows: TGTGCCAGCAATCCGGGAACCCTCACAGATACGCAGTATTTT. This codes for CASNPGTLTDTQYF.

The genes are TRBV27 and TRBJ1-5, with D unclear. CDR3 size: 13 residues. Trimming removed 5 bases at V and 0 bases at J, with 5 bases between. Germline-derived CDR1 and CDR2 are MNHEY and SMNVEV (reference sequence). The CDR3 coding sequence is TGTGCCAGCAGTGCGTATAGCAATCAGCCCCAGCATTTT. Translated, it gives CASSAYSNQPQHF.

This chain links TRBV28 with TRBJ2-3; the match to TRBD2 covers 10 bases. The CDR3 is 18 amino acids. Germline V gives CDR1 MDHEN, CDR2 SYDVKM. Trimming took 5 bases from V and 0 from J; bases not matched to a gene: 11. The CDR3 DNA follows: TGTGCCAGCAGTGGTGAGCGGGAGGGGAACCCAAGCACAGATACGCAGTATTTT. Its translation: CASSGEREGNPSTDTQYF.

The genes are TRBV19 and TRBJ1-5, with D maybe TRBD1 (5 bases). CDR3 length: 15 amino acids. Trimming stripped 2 bases from V and 4 bases from J, with 12 bases between. Germline V gene lookup returns CDR1 LNHDA and CDR2 SQIVND (reference sequence). CDR3 nucleotides: TGTGCCAGTAGTATACTAAGGGGCTGGAATCAGCCCCAGCATTTT. It specifies CASSILRGWNQPQHF.

J is TRBJ2-2 and V is TRBV27; 8 nucleotides match TRBD1. CDR3 length: 16 residues. CDR1 MNHEY and CDR2 SMNVEV come from the germline V gene (reference sequence). Losses at the gene ends were 8 bases for V and 6 bases for J; bases not matched to a gene: 14. CDR3 sequence (DNA): TGTGCCAGCCGCCATTCAGTGACAGGGGATGCCGGGGAGCTGTTTTTT. Translation gives CASRHSVTGDAGELFF.

The gene calls are TRBV28 and TRBJ2-7, with TRBD1 as a possible D gene (6 bases). V lost 6 bases and J 2 bases, leaving 14 bases between the germline ends. The germline gives CDR1 MDHEN, CDR2 SYDVKM. The CDR3 spans 14 residues. CDR3 DNA sequence: TGTGCCAGCAGAGATCCGGACAGACCCTACGAGCAGTACTTC. This codes for CASRDPDRPYEQYF.